Detailed here is one T cell receptor beta chain. Some clones are missing from TCRdb's copy, which holds only in-frame ones; the method was immunoSEQ multiplex PCR. This table holds roughly 190,000 clones, about 72% found once. These data are taken from a study of cytotoxic CD8 clonotypes in ibrutinib-treated CLL. V was cut by 5 bases and J by 4 bases, with 11 bases left in between. This CDR3 is 13 amino acids long. Per germline, CDR1 SGHTA and CDR2 FQGNSA. The chain joins TRBV7-2 to TRBJ1-1; D ambiguous. The TCR originated in a human donor with chronic lymphocytic leukemia. The source was PBMCs, collected after 24 months of ibrutinib treatment. In DNA form, the CDR3 reads TGTGCCAGCAGCCCGACAAGGCGCACTGAAGCTTTCTTT. Residues: CASSPTRRTEAFF. The full variable domain, in which reference TRBV7-2 and TRBJ1-1 provide the parts outside the CDR3, is GAGVSQSPSNKVTEKGKDVELRCDPISGHTALYWYRQSLGQGLEFLIYFQGNSAPDKSGLPSDRFSAERTGGSVSTLTIQRTQQEDSAVYLCASSPTRRTEAFFGQGTRLTVV.